This TCR beta chain was captured by sequencing in a study of blood T cell repertoires in COVID-19. As for the study in general: T cells, B-cell-depleted T cells, or PBMCs supplied cDNA or gDNA.

V lost 5 bases and J lost 5, with 13 bases in between. CDR1 is SQVTM, CDR2 ANQGSEA, per germline. The CDR3 runs to 12 residues. The repertoire was sequenced with immunoSEQ multiplex PCR; TCRdb's copy has only in-frame clones and lacks some. Counted here are roughly 200,000 clones, about 88% occurring once; the ten biggest clones make up around 17%. The chain uses TRBV29-1 and TRBJ2-7, with D possibly being TRBD2 (6 bases). The receptor comes from a man in his fifties with COVID-19, enrolled during active disease. Sequences were obtained from peripheral blood. The CDR3 spells CSVCERAHEQYF. CDR3 sequence (DNA): TGCAGCGTTTGTGAGCGGGCCCACGAGCAGTACTTC.